The TCR beta chain under discussion was sequenced for a study of cytomegalovirus exposure and HLA in healthy donors. At the time of sampling, donors were nominally healthy, though unrecorded immune exposures were likely. Remarks on this clone: The antigen is not known.

Germline CDR1 SNHLY, CDR2 FYNNEI. The CDR3 sequence is 14 residues long. V shed 6 bases, J shed 4 bases, and the junction held 6 bases outside the gene matches. The primer mix had 60 Vbeta and 13 Jbeta primers. The method was immunoSEQ multiplex PCR; TCRdb's version includes in-frame clones alone and lacks a portion of them. The sample includes about 150,000 clones, roughly 82% of them seen just once. Study-wide points: In a later analysis, common viral pathogens appeared linked to several of the most significant clusters. Rates of TCR association differed by HLA locus in a later analysis, with DRB1 highest and HLA-C lowest. Within an earlier analysis, most TCR beta V segments proved productive either about 90% or about 30% of the time.

The sample was PBMCs. The rearrangement uses TRBV2 and TRBJ1-5; 7 bases are a match to TRBD1. This receptor was obtained from a woman aged 45-60 years in good health and CMV-seropositive. CDR3 protein: CASRRRQGNQPQHF. In DNA, the CDR3 is TGTGCCAGCAGGCGCCGACAGGGAAATCAGCCCCAGCATTTT.